The following is a TCR beta chain sequence with its context. This CDR3 is built from 12 residues. Germline values: CDR1 WNHNN, CDR2 SYGVQD (reference sequence). Trimming removed 6 bases at V and 6 bases at J, with 10 bases between. The source of the sample is a study of shared clonotypes between healthy human individuals. Per sorted-subset replicate PCR, input was roughly 220 ng DNA, representing tens of thousands of T cell genomes. Clones were read by immunoSEQ multiplex PCR, and TCRdb kept only the in-frame ones, dropping some. The table includes over 1.5 million clones, 98% detected once. The TCR sequence derives from a man between 25 and 39 years old in good health. Sequencing was carried out using naive CD4+ T cells sorted from blood. Subset indicated: CD45RA+ positively selected. The chain combines TRBV10-1 with TRBJ2-3; D ambiguous. CDR3 nucleotides: TGCGCCAGCAGCCGAAGCGACGATACGCAGTATTTT. Encoded protein: CASSRSDDTQYF.